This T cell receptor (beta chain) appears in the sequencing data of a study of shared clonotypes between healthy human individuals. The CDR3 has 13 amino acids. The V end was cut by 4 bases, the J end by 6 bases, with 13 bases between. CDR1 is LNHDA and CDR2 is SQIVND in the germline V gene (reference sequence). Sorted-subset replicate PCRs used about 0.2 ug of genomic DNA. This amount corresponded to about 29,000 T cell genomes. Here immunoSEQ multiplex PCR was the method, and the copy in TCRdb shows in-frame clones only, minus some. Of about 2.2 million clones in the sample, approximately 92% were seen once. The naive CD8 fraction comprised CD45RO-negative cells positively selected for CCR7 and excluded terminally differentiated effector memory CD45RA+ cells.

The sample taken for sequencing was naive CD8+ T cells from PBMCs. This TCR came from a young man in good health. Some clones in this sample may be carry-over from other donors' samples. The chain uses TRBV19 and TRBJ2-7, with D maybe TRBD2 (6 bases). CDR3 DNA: TGTGCCAGTAGTAATCGGGGGTGGACCGAGCAGTACTTC. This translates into CASSNRGWTEQYF. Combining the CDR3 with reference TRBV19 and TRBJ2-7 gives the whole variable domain DGGITQSPKYLFRKEGQNVTLSCEQNLNHDAMYWYRQDPGQGLRLIYYSQIVNDFQKGDIAEGYSVSREKKESFPLTVTSAQKNPTAFYLCASSNRGWTEQYFGPGTRLTVT.